This paragraph reports one TCR beta chain. As yet, its antigen is unknown. The record originates from a study of T cells in Graves' hyperthyroidism and ophthalmopathy. Study summary: Peripheral blood was acquired at first diagnosis, ahead of any therapy whatsoever. Whole-study findings and limits: Within blood appeared most thyroid clonotypes that had expanded above 0.001.

RNA transcripts yielded amplified TCR beta CDR3 regions. The HTBI primer set was used in a first-round RT-PCR of the TCR CDR3. TCRdb reprocessed the multiplex PCR reads with MiXCR, giving one entry per CDR3 protein. The sample consists of some 490,000 distinct CDR3 sequences, about 16% of them appearing once. From more than 9 ml of fresh peripheral blood, PBMCs were isolated. The sequencing sample was made of blood. The sequence derives from a woman in her twenties or thirties with Graves' ophthalmopathy.

The CDR3 DNA reads TGTGCCAGCAGCTTAGCGGACTCGGGCCCCTACGAGCAGTACTTC. Its translation: CASSLADSGPYEQYF. V is TRBV7-2 and J is TRBJ2-7, with D perhaps matching TRBD2 (5 bases). V lost 0 bases and J 2 bases, leaving 11 bases between the germline ends. The CDR3 has 15 residues. Germline V gives CDR1 SGHTA, CDR2 FQGNSA.